Following are 4 T cell receptor beta chains from one sample sequenced in a study of blood T cell repertoires in COVID-19 (dated by TCRdb to 2020 to 2022). The library was prepared using the immunoSEQ multiplex PCR assay. TCRdb took this table from immuneACCESS and kept in-frame rearrangements with V and J called. Such tables lack part of the clones; where checked against another copy, unresolved V genes explain under half of the gap, and the rest is unexplained. In all, the sample holds about 45,000 clones, and over 75% of those were seen once. Clones ranked in the top ten supply around 15% of the sample. Sequencing used peripheral blood. The receptor source for this set is a human donor in a cohort sampled during active COVID-19.

The chain combines TRBV10-1 with TRBJ2-1; 10 bases map to TRBD1. The CDR3 has 15 residues. V trimming: 2 bases; J trimming: 7 bases; junction bases outside the gene matches: 5. CDR1 is WNHNN and CDR2 is SYGVQD in the germline V gene (reference sequence). The DNA for the CDR3 is TGCGCCAGCAGTGAGGCGACAGGGGGCTTGAATGAGCAGTTCTTC. Translation: CASSEATGGLNEQFF.

This clone appeared once. V and J are TRBV28 and TRBJ2-3; 11 bases agree with TRBD2. J gave up 5 bases and V 9 bases, and 10 bases lay outside the gene matches. This CDR3 contains 15 residues. The germline CDR1 and CDR2 sequences are MDHEN and SYDVKM. The CDR3: CASWGTSGRGDTQYF. In DNA, the CDR3 is TGTGCCAGTTGGGGAACTAGCGGGAGAGGAGATACGCAGTATTTT.

The chain links TRBV11-3 to TRBJ2-7; TRBD2 matches 7 bases. The V and J ends lost 5 bases and 4 bases, in that order; junction bases with no gene match: 11. Germline CDR1 reads SGHNT; CDR2 reads YENEEA. The CDR3 is made up of 15 amino acids. DNA of the CDR3: TGTGCCAGCAGCCCCGGGGGTCTAGCGGATTACGAGCAGTACTTC. Translating it yields CASSPGGLADYEQYF.

This clone was detected once. The chain carries TRBV28 and TRBJ2-5; D may be TRBD1 (5 bases). Between the trimmed V and J ends, which lost 2 bases and 4 bases, there was a span of 11 bases. There are 14 residues in the CDR3. Germline loops: CDR1 MDHEN, CDR2 SYDVKM. The CDR3, as DNA: TGTGCCAGCAGTTTACTCAGGGTACGAGAGACCCAGTACTTC. Amino acid sequence: CASSLLRVRETQYF.